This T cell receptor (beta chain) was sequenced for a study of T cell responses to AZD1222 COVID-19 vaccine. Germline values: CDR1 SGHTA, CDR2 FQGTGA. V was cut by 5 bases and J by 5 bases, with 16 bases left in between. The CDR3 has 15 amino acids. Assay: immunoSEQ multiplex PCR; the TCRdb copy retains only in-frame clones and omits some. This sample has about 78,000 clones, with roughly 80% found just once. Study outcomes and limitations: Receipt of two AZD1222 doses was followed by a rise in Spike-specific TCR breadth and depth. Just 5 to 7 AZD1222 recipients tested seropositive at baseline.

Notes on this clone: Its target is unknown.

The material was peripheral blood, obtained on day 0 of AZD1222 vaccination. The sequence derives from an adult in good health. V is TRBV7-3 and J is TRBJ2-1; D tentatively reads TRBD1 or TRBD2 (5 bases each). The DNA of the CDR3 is TGTGCCAGCAGCCGAGGGGCAGGGTCCCACAATGAGCAGTTCTTC. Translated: CASSRGAGSHNEQFF.